Presented here are 6 T cell receptor beta chains from one specimen sequenced in a study of blood T cells in healthy people across ages. A second PCR of roughly 6 to 12 cycles used a sample-barcoded 5' primer and a J-beta primer mix. TCRdb used MiXCR to reprocess the 5' RACE reads, holding one entry per CDR3 protein. Among approximately 850,000 distinct CDR3 sequences listed, over 45% were seen once. Sequencing was performed on blood. The receptors here all came from a man in his thirties or forties in good health.

This chain connects TRBV19 to TRBJ1-2; TRBD1 agrees at 8 bases. V lost 5 bases and J lost 7; bases outside the gene matches: 9. Germline CDR1 and CDR2: LNHDA and SQIVND (reference sequence). The CDR3 extends over 14 amino acids. The CDR3 here is CASSLRQGRGGYTF. The CDR3 nucleotides are TGTGCCAGTAGTCTTCGACAGGGGCGTGGTGGCTACACCTTC.

This rearrangement joins TRBV4-2 to TRBJ2-1; TRBD2 aligns across 10 bases. Trimming cost V 0 bases and J 8 bases; bases outside gene matches: 7. The CDR3 is 16 amino acids. CDR1 LGHNA and CDR2 YNFKEQ come from the germline V gene. The CDR3 coding sequence is TGTGCCAGCAGCCAAGAGGTCCTAGCGGGAGAGGATGAGCAGTTCTTC. The encoded protein is CASSQEVLAGEDEQFF.

The chain's CDR3 is CSASTRVRTPDGEQFF. CDR3 coding DNA: TGCAGTGCTTCTACCAGGGTCAGAACGCCGGACGGTGAGCAGTTCTTC. The chain links TRBV20-1 to TRBJ2-1, with D perhaps matching TRBD1 (5 bases). The V gene's germline CDR1 is DFQATT and CDR2 SNEGSKA (reference sequence). V lost 5 bases and J 9 bases, leaving 26 bases between the germline ends. This CDR3 has 16 amino acids.

In its sample, this clonotype was seen a few times. The V gene is TRBV12-3 or TRBV12-4, the J gene TRBJ1-5; the D gene is possibly TRBD1 (5 bases). V was pared by 3 bases and J by 7 bases, with 13 bases between. The CDR3 runs to 14 residues. The CDR3 DNA follows: TGTGCCAGCAGTTTCGGGGGTACACGGCAGCCCCAGCATTTT. Translating it yields CASSFGGTRQPQHF.

This rearrangement joins TRBV2 to TRBJ1-6; possible D gene TRBD1, 5 bases. From germline, CDR1 is SNHLY and CDR2 FYNNEI. This CDR3 is 13 amino acids long. Between the trimmed V and J ends, which lost 10 bases and 9 bases, there was a span of 16 bases. The CDR3, as DNA: TGTGCCACAAAGATGATTACAGGTTCACCCCTCCACTTT. It yields the protein CATKMITGSPLHF.

V is TRBV20-1 and J is TRBJ1-1; D is ambiguous. Germline V gene sequence: CDR1 DFQATT, CDR2 SNEGSKA (reference sequence). V lost 8 bases to trimming and J lost 6 bases, with 13 bases between them. The CDR3 runs to 11 residues. In DNA, the CDR3 is TGCAGTAAATTCTTATGGTCTGAAGCTTTCTTT. This translates into CSKFLWSEAFF.